This TCR beta chain was found in a study of blood T cell repertoires in COVID-19. The wider study: Samples of COVID-19 (acute and convalescent) were obtained from the United States, Italy and Spain. The analysed material was cDNA or gDNA that came from T cells, B-cell-depleted T cells, or PBMCs.

The germline V gene encodes CDR1 SEHNR and CDR2 FQNEAQ (reference sequence). The CDR3 contains 16 residues. The V and J ends lost 5 bases and 3 bases, in that order; junction bases with no gene match: 8. Authors' methods: Estimation of nucleated cell counts was performed using reference gene primer amplification. This table comes from immunoSEQ multiplex PCR, and its TCRdb copy is limited to in-frame clones, with some not included. V and J calls and clone size come straight from that table; D and trimming were deduced from the DNA. Counted here are about 180,000 clones, more than 70% occurring once; the ten biggest clones make up around 8.6%.

The specimen was PBMCs or T cells enriched from blood (not recorded which). The J gene is TRBJ2-1, the V gene TRBV7-9, with 9 bases lining up with TRBD2. This sequence was found in a woman aged 25 to 39 who had recovered from COVID-19. The CDR3 here is CASSRNVAGDYNEQFF. For the CDR3, the DNA is TGTGCCAGCAGCCGTAACGTAGCGGGGGACTACAATGAGCAGTTCTTC.